These 11 T cell receptor beta chains share one sample of origin, sequenced in a study of blood T cell repertoires in COVID-19. Clones were sequenced by immunoSEQ multiplex PCR, and TCRdb holds only the in-frame ones, with some missing. The sample records about 380,000 clones, approximately 80% being singletons. Sequencing input: peripheral blood. Source of these receptors: a human donor with acute or convalescent COVID-19. The donor label of this sample is uncertain.

This clone showed up just once. J is TRBJ1-5 and V is TRBV19, with a tentative D call TRBD1 (5 bases). The CDR3 is 14 amino acids. The V end lost 3 bases, the J end lost 6 bases, and 12 bases lay between the germline ends. CDR1 LNHDA and CDR2 SQIVND come from the germline V gene (reference sequence). The CDR3 coding sequence is TGTGCCAGTAGTATTGAGGACATCAGTCAGCCCCAGCATTTT. Protein product: CASSIEDISQPQHF.

The V gene is TRBV6-5, the J gene TRBJ1-1, with D possibly TRBD1 on 6 matching bases. CDR1 and CDR2 from the germline V gene are MNHEY and SVGAGI. V was cut by 4 bases and J by 0 bases, with 9 bases left in between. CDR3 size: 14 residues. CDR3 loop: CASSSTGMNTEAFF. The CDR3 region has the DNA TGTGCCAGCAGTTCCACAGGGATGAACACTGAAGCTTTCTTT.

J is TRBJ2-3 and V is TRBV12-3 or TRBV12-4; D might be TRBD1 (5 bases). Deletions cut 6 bases from V and 0 bases from J, with 7 bases between. The CDR3 loop spans 13 amino acids. The CDR3 sequence is CASRGQSTDTQYF. The DNA of the CDR3 is TGTGCCAGCAGAGGACAAAGCACAGATACGCAGTATTTT.

This clone came up once. CDR3 in amino acids: CASSMDRKNPKTYQPQHF. For the CDR3, the DNA is TGTGCCAGCAGCATGGACAGGAAAAACCCTAAAACATATCAGCCCCAGCATTTT. The chain carries TRBV28 and TRBJ1-5; 7 positions match TRBD1. CDR1 is MDHEN, CDR2 SYDVKM, per germline. The trim removed 6 bases at V and 5 bases at J, leaving 19 bases unmatched. This CDR3 has 18 amino acids.

The chain is built from TRBV23-1 and TRBJ2-7; 11 bases match TRBD1. TRBV23-1 is identified as an open reading frame with a role that is uncertain. There are 14 residues in the CDR3. The trim removed 0 bases at V and 10 bases at J, leaving 5 bases unmatched. CDR3 bases: TGCGCCAGCAGTCAATCGGGACAGGGGGGAACTCAGTACTTC. This sequence encodes CASSQSGQGGTQYF.

This chain uses TRBV5-6 with TRBJ2-3; the match to TRBD2 covers 8 bases. This CDR3 is 19 amino acids long. The germline V gene has CDR1 SGHDT and CDR2 YYEEEE. Losses at the gene ends were 1 base for V and 1 base for J; bases not matched to a gene: 14. Here the CDR3 reads CASSLSLSGGQGGTDTQYF. Here the CDR3 DNA reads TGTGCCAGCAGCTTGTCCCTGTCGGGGGGGCAAGGGGGCACAGATACGCAGTATTTT.

The V gene is TRBV24-1, the J gene TRBJ2-2; D gene uncertain. CDR3 length: 12 amino acids. The germline gives CDR1 KGHDR, CDR2 SFDVKD. The V and J ends lost 1 base and 6 bases respectively, with 2 bases between them. This CDR3 is CATSDFAGELFF. CDR3 nucleotide sequence: TGTGCCACCAGTGATTTCGCCGGGGAGCTGTTTTTT.

The CDR3 DNA follows: TGTGCCAGCAGTCCAGGAGGGGGCTATGAGCAGTTCTTC. Translated, it gives CASSPGGGYEQFF. The chain employs TRBV27 and TRBJ2-1; possibly TRBD1 for D (7 bases). Trimming took off 5 bases at V and 8 bases at J, with 13 bases between the two ends. This CDR3 has 13 amino acids. Germline CDR1 reads MNHEY; CDR2 reads SMNVEV (reference sequence).

This clone was detected once. The chain couples TRBV18 to TRBJ1-2, with TRBD1 identical over 8 bases. Germline V lookup: CDR1 KGHSH, CDR2 LQKENI. This CDR3 is built from 15 residues. The V and J ends lost 2 bases and 5 bases, in that order; junction bases with no gene match: 7. DNA of the CDR3: TGTGCCAGCTCACCAGGTGGACAGGGCCCTTATGGCTACACCTTC. This encodes CASSPGGQGPYGYTF. The full variable domain, completed using reference TRBV18 and TRBJ1-2, is NAGVMQNPRHLVRRRGQEARLRCSPMKGHSHVYWYRQLPEEGLKFMVYLQKENIIDESGMPKERFSAEFPKEGPSILRIQQVVRGDSAAYFCASSPGGQGPYGYTFGSGTRLTVV.

The chain employs TRBV7-9 and TRBJ1-2; maybe TRBD1 (6 bases). V lost 5 bases, J lost 3 bases, and 16 bases lay in between. The CDR3 is 15 residues long. Germline CDR1 SEHNR, CDR2 FQNEAQ (reference sequence). The CDR3 DNA sequence: TGTGCCAGCAGCCAGTACCAACAGGGCTACTATGGCTACACCTTC. Amino acid sequence: CASSQYQQGYYGYTF.

This chain uses TRBV9 with TRBJ1-2; D is perhaps TRBD1 (6 bases). Trimming pared 4 bases from V and 0 bases from J, leaving 22 bases between. From germline, CDR1 is SGDLS and CDR2 YYNGEE. There are 18 residues in the CDR3. The CDR3 DNA reads as TGTGCCAGCAGCCCGCATCGGGGGGACAACTCAGCTAACTATGGCTACACCTTC. It encodes CASSPHRGDNSANYGYTF. The full variable domain, its missing parts supplied by reference TRBV9 and TRBJ1-2, is DSGVTQTPKHLITATGQRVTLRCSPRSGDLSVYWYQQSLDQGLQFLIQYYNGEERAKGNILERFSAQQFPDLHSELNLSSLELGDSALYFCASSPHRGDNSANYGYTFGSGTRLTVV.